This TCR beta chain is from a study of T cell changes during pregnancy in multiple sclerosis (dated by TCRdb to between 2018 and 2021). Describing the broader study: Changes in the T cell repertoire over the course of pregnancy were examined in this study in women with multiple sclerosis.

Cut back by 0 bases and 6 bases, the V and J ends lie 9 bases apart. As encoded in the germline V gene, CDR1 is MNHEY while CDR2 is SVGAGI. The CDR3 sequence holds 13 residues, the cysteine and phenylalanine included. The CDR3 DNA has 39 bases and is translated from base 1. The library was prepared using the immunoSEQ multiplex PCR assay. The table comes from immuneACCESS by way of TCRdb, which keeps in-frame sequences with V and J called. Part of the clones is missing from these tables; in studies checked, under half for an unresolved V gene and the rest for unknown reasons. A total of 40,000 to 50,000 clones appear in this sample, 91% of them only once. The ten largest clones take up around 1.8% of the sample. About this clone itself: Its recognized antigen is unknown. No base-level quality is on record; no much larger clone is a single base apart.

The clonotype was recovered from a female donor in good health, enrolled as a control in a pregnancy study. The sample here was CD4+ T cells from peripheral blood mononuclear cells, taken after pregnancy. The rearrangement joined TRBV6-5 to TRBJ2-7, with the D segment identity uncertain. The DNA sequence reads TGTGCCAGCAGTTACTCGATCGGCGGCGAGCAGTACTTC. The encoded protein is CASSYSIGGEQYF.